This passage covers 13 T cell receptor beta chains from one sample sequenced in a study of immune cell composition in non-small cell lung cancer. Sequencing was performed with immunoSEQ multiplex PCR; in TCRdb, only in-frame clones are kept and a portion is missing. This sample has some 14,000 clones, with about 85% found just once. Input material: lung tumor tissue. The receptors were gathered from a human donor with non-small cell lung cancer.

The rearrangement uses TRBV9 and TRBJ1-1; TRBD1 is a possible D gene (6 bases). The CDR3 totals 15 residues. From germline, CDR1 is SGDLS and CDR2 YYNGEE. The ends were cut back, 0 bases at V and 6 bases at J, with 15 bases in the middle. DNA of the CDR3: TGTGCCAGCAGCGTAGTTGGGGGCGGATTCCCTGAAGCTTTCTTT. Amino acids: CASSVVGGGFPEAFF.

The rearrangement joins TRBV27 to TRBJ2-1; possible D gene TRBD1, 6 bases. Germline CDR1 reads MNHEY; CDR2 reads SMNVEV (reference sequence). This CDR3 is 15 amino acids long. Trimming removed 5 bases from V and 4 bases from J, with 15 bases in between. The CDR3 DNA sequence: TGTGCCAGCAGTCCCAGGGGTACCCTATACAATGAGCAGTTCTTC. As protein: CASSPRGTLYNEQFF.

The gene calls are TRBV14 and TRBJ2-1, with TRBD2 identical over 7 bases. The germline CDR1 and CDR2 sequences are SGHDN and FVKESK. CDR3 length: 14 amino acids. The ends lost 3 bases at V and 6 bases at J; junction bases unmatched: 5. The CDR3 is CASSQVTSFNEQFF. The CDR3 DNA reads TGTGCCAGCAGCCAGGTGACTAGCTTCAATGAGCAGTTCTTC.

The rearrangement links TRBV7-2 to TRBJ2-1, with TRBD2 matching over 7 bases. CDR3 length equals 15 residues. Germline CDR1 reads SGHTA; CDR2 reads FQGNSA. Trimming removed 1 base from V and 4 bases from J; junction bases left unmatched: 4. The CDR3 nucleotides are TGTGCCAGCAGCTTAGAGCCGGGAGGTTACAATGAGCAGTTCTTC. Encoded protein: CASSLEPGGYNEQFF.

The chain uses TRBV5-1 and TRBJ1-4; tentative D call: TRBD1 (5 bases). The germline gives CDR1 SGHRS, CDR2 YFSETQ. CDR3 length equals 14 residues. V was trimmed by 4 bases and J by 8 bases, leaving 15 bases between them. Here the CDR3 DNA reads TGCGCCAGCAGCCCCCTGAGGGGAGCCGAAAAACTGTTTTTT. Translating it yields CASSPLRGAEKLFF.

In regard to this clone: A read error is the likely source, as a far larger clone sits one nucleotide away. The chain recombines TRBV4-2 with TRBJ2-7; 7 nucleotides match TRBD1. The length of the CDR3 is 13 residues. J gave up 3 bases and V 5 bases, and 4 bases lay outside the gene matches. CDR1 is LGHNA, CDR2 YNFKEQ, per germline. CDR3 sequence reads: CASSEDRYYEQYF. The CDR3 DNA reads TGTGCCAGCAGCGAGGACAGGTACTACGAGCAGTACTTC.

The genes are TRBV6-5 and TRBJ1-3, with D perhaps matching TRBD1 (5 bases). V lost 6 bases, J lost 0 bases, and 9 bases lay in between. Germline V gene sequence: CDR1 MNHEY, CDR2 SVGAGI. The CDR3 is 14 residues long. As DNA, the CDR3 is TGTGCCAGCAGACAACAGGTCTCTGGAAACACCATATATTTT. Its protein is CASRQQVSGNTIYF.

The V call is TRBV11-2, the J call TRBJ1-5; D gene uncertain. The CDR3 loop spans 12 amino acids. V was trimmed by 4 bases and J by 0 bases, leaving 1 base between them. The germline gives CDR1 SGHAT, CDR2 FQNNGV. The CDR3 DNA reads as TGTGCCAGCAGCTATAGCAATCAGCCCCAGCATTTT. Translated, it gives CASSYSNQPQHF.

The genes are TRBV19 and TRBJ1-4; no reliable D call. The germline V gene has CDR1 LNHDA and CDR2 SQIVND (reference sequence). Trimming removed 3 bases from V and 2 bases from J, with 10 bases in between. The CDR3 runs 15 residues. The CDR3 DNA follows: TGTGCCAGTAGTATCAGTCGGGGTACTAATGAAAAACTGTTTTTT. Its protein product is CASSISRGTNEKLFF.

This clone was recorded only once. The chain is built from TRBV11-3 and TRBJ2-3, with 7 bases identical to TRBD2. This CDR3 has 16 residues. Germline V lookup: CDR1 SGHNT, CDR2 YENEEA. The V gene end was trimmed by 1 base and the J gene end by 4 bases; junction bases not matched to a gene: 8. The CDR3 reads CASSLGGAGTADTQYF. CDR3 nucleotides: TGTGCCAGCAGCTTAGGGGGAGCGGGGACTGCAGATACGCAGTATTTT.

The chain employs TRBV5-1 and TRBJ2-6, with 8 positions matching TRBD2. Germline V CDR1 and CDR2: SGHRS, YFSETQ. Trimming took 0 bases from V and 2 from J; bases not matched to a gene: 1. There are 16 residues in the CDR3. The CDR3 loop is CASSLVAGPGANVLTF. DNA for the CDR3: TGCGCCAGCAGCTTGGTAGCGGGGCCTGGGGCCAACGTCCTGACTTTC.

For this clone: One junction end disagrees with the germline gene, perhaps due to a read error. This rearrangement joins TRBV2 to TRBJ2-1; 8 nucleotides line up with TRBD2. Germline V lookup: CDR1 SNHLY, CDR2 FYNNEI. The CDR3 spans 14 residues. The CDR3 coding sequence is TGTGCCAGCACTGAAACAGGGATCGGGACTAGGTCCTTCTTC. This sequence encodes CASTETGIGTRSFF.

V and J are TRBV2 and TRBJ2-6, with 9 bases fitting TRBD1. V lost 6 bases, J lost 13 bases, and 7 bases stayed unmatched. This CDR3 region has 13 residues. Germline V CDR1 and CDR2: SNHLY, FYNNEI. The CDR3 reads CASRGTGYEVLTF. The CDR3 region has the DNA TGTGCCAGCAGAGGGACAGGGTATGAGGTCCTGACTTTC. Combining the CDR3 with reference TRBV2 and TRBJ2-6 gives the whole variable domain EPEVTQTPSHQVTQMGQEVILRCVPISNHLYFYWYRQILGQKVEFLVSFYNNEISEKSEIFDDQFSVERPDGSNFTLKIRSTKLEDSAMYFCASRGTGYEVLTFGAGSRLTVL.